The present TCR beta chain was sequenced within a study of CD8+CD57+ T cells in acquired aplastic anemia. Looking at the study overall: On average, sorted CD4+ and CD8+ cells gave approximately 3 ug of DNA. General study results and limits: Twenty-nine shared CD8+ CDR3s appeared highly expressed within patients' immunodominant clones.

It was patients with CD8+CD57+ cell expansion by flow cytometry who were chosen for sequencing. This clonotype is termed medium-sized. No antigen is known for it. Profiles of TCR beta VDJ and CDR3 were generated from a genomic DNA template. TCRdb re-called the reads with MiXCR, one entry per CDR3 protein. The sample records approximately 57,000 distinct CDR3 sequences, around 50% being singletons. V gave up 2 bases and J gave up 3 bases, with 11 bases separating them. The length of the CDR3 is 13 residues. Germline CDR1 and CDR2: DFQATT and SNEGSKA (reference sequence). The chain combines TRBV20-1 with TRBJ2-7, with D maybe TRBD2 (6 bases). The TCR originated in a human donor with aplastic anemia. Sample: sorted CD4+, CD8+, or CD8+CD57+ T cells (not recorded which) from PBMCs. The CDR3 here is CSARPLTSYEQYF. DNA for the CDR3: TGCAGTGCTAGACCGTTGACTAGCTACGAGCAGTACTTC.